This T cell receptor beta chain was sequenced for a study of T cells in Graves' hyperthyroidism and ophthalmopathy. Study-wide background: Upon initial diagnosis and before any treatment, peripheral blood was collected. Study conclusions and caveats: Blood held most thyroid clonotypes expanded above 0.001 frequency. From stable hyperthyroidism, ophthalmopathy was separated by a 13 V-J model.

Amplification yielded TCR beta CDR3 regions, with RNA transcripts as the source. TCR CDR3 underwent first-round RT-PCR with the HTBI primer set. Via MiXCR, TCRdb re-called the multiplex PCR reads, giving one row per CDR3 protein. The data show over 250,000 distinct CDR3 sequences, with approximately 15% seen just once and roughly 35% held by the top ten. The sample holds many counts of this clonotype. Its antigen is currently unknown. Germline V gene data show CDR1 as MRHNA and CDR2 as SNTAGT. J was trimmed by 0 bases and V by 2 bases; bases with no gene match: 4. CDR3 length: 18 residues. The sample taken for sequencing was blood. The rearrangement uses TRBV6-4 and TRBJ2-2; 12 nucleotides match TRBD2. The TCR was taken from a middle-aged woman with Graves' ophthalmopathy. Here the CDR3 DNA reads TGTGCCAGCAGTGACGCTAGCGGGGGGGCCGCGAACACCGGGGAGCTGTTTTTT. It codes for CASSDASGGAANTGELFF.